This TCR beta chain was identified during a study of T cells after yellow fever vaccination. Study as a whole: Preparing low-cell-number fractions relied on SMART-Seq v4 Ultra Low Input. Study findings and constraints: In post-booster samples, most primary-vaccination clones reappeared (roughly 96% CD4, 88% CD8).

The CDR3 is 14 amino acids. CDR1 is LGHNA and CDR2 is YSLEER in the germline V gene. V lost 2 bases to trimming and J lost 4 bases, with 11 bases between them. UMIs were added to TCR cDNA along with a universal primer site when it was made by 5'RACE template switching. A single record per CDR3 protein comes from TCRdb applying MiXCR to the 5' RACE reads. The sample holds hundreds of thousands of distinct CDR3 sequences, 9.5% to 13% seen once. A remark on this clonotype: The antigen remains undetermined.

The source was PBMCs, collected on the day of the first yellow fever vaccination. This receptor was taken from a man aged 18 to 29 who received the YFV17D yellow fever vaccine. V is TRBV4-3 and J is TRBJ1-2, with D possibly TRBD1 on 6 matching bases. The CDR3 sequence is CASSQIGGLYGYTF. CDR3 DNA: TGCGCCAGCAGCCAAATCGGGGGGCTCTATGGCTACACCTTC.